This T cell receptor (beta chain) was sequenced for a study of blood T cell repertoires in COVID-19. At the level of the study: Spain, Italy and the United States supplied samples that represented acute and convalescent COVID-19. Sample material is recorded as cDNA or gDNA derived from T cells, B-cell-depleted T cells, or PBMCs.

As processed by the authors: For nucleated cells, counts were estimated from reference gene primer amplification. Clones were read by immunoSEQ multiplex PCR, and TCRdb kept only the in-frame ones, dropping some. V, J and clone size derive from that table, while D and trimming were established from the DNA sequence. The table records around 25,000 clones, 89% of them present only once. The CDR3 has 15 amino acids. CDR1 and CDR2 from the germline V gene are LNHDA and SQIVND (reference sequence). V gave up 5 bases and J gave up 5 bases; unmatched junction bases: 7. This clone occurred once. The clonotype originates from a human donor in a cohort sampled during active COVID-19. Sequencing was carried out using peripheral blood. The rearrangement joins TRBV19 to TRBJ2-1; 9 nucleotides agree with TRBD1. The CDR3 DNA follows: TGTGCCAGTAGTCCCGAGGGACAGGGCAACAATGAGCAGTTCTTC. Residues: CASSPEGQGNNEQFF.